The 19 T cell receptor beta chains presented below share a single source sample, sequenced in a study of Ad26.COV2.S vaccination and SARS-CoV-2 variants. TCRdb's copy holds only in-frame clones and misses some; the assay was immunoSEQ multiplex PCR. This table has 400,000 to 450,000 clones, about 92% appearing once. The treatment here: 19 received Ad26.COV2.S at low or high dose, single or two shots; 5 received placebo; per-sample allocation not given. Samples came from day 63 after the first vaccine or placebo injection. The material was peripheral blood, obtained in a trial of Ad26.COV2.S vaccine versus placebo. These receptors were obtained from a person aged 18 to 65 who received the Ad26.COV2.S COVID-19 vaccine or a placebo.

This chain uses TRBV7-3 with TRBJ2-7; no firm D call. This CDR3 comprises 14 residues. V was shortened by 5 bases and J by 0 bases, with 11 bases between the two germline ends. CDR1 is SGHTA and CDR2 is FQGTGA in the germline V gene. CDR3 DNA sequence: TGTGCCAGCAGCCCAAACTTTCCCTCCTACGAGCAGTACTTC. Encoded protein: CASSPNFPSYEQYF.

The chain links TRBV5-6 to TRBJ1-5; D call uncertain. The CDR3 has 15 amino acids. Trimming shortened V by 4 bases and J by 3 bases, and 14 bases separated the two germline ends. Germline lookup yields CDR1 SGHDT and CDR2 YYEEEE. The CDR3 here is CASSLNGGSNQPQHF. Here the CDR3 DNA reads TGTGCCAGCAGCCTCAATGGAGGGTCCAATCAGCCCCAGCATTTT. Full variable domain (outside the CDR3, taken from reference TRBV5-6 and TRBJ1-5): DAGVTQSPTHLIKTRGQQVTLRCSPKSGHDTVSWYQQALGQGPQFIFQYYEEEERQRGNFPDRFSGHQFPNYSSELNVNALLLGDSALYLCASSLNGGSNQPQHFGDGTRLSIL.

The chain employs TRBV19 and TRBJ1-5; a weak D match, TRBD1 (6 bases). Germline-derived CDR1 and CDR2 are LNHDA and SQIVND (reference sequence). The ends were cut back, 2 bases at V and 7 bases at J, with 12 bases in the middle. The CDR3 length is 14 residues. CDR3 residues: CASSIREGVQPQHF. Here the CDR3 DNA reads TGTGCCAGTAGTATAAGGGAGGGGGTCCAGCCCCAGCATTTT.

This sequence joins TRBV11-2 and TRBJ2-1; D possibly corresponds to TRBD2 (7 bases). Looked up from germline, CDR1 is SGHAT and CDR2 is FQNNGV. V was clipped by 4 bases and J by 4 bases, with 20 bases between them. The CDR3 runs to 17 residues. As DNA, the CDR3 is TGTGCCAGCAGCTCGGGCCGCTGGCGGGGGCGGTACAATGAGCAGTTCTTC. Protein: CASSSGRWRGRYNEQFF. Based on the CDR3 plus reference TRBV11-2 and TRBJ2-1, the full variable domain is EAGVAQSPRYKIIEKRQSVAFWCNPISGHATLYWYQQILGQGPKLLIQFQNNGVVDDSQLPKDRFSAERLKGVDSTLKIQPAKLEDSAVYLCASSSGRWRGRYNEQFFGPGTRLTVL.

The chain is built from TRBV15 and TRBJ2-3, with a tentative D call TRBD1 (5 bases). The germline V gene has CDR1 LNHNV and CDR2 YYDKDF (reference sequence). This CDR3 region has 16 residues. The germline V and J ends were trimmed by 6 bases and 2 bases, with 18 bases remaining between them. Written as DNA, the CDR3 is TGTGCCACCAGTCGTTCATCAGGGTATTTCACAGATACGCAGTATTTT. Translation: CATSRSSGYFTDTQYF.

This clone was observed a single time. The CDR3 reads CASSPTVEREKLFF. CDR3 nucleotides: TGTGCCAGCAGCCCGACGGTAGAGCGCGAAAAACTGTTTTTT. This rearrangement joins TRBV5-5 to TRBJ1-4; D gene uncertain. Between the trimmed V and J ends, which lost 4 bases and 8 bases, there was a span of 15 bases. The CDR3 is made up of 14 amino acids. Germline CDR1 is SGHKS and CDR2 is YYEKEE (reference sequence). Full variable domain (rest looked up from reference TRBV5-5 and TRBJ1-4): DAGVTQSPTHLIKTRGQQVTLRCSPISGHKSVSWYQQVLGQGPQFIFQYYEKEERGRGNFPDRFSARQFPNYSSELNVNALLLGDSALYLCASSPTVEREKLFFGSGTQLSVL.

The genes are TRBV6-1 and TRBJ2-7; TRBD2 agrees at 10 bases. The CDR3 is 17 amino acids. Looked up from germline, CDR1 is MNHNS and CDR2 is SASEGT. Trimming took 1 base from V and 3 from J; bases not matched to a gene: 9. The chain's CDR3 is CASSEGLAGVLVYEQYF. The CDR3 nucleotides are TGTGCCAGCAGTGAAGGTCTAGCGGGAGTCCTAGTCTACGAGCAGTACTTC.

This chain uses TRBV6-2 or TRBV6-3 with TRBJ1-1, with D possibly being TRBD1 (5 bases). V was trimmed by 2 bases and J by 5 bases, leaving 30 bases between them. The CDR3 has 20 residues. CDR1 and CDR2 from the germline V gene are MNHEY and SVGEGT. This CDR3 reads CASSYPYRSSPSVSRTEAFF. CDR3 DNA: TGTGCCAGCAGTTACCCTTACAGGTCCTCACCGTCTGTTAGTCGAACTGAAGCTTTCTTT.

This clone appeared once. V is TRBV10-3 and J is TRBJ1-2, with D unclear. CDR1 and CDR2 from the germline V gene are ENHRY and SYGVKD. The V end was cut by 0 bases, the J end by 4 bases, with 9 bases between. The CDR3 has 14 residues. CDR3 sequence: CAISESSKAYGYTF. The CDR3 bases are TGTGCCATCAGTGAGTCGAGTAAGGCCTATGGCTACACCTTC.

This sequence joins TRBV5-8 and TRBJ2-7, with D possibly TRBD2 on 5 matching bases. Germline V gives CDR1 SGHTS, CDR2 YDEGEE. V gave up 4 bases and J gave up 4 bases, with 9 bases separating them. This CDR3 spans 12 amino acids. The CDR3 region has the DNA TGTGCCAGCAGCCCCAGAGGGTACGAGCAGTACTTC. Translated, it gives CASSPRGYEQYF.

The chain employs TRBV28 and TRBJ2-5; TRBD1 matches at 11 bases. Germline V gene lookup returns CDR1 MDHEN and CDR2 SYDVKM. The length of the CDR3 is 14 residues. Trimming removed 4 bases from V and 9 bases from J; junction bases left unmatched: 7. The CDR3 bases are TGTGCCAGCAGTTCCGGGACAGGGGGACTTGCCCAGTACTTC. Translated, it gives CASSSGTGGLAQYF.

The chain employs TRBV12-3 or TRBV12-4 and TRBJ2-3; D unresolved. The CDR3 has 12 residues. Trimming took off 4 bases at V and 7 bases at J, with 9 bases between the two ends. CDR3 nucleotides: TGTGCCAGCAGTTCAGCGCGGTATACGCAGTATTTT. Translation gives CASSSARYTQYF.

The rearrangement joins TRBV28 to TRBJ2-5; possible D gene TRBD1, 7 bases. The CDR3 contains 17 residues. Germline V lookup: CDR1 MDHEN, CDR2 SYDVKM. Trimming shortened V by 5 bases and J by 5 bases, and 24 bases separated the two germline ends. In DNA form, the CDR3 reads TGTGCCAGCAGTGGGGGGACAGAACGTATCCGTCGGGAGACCCAGTACTTC. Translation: CASSGGTERIRRETQYF. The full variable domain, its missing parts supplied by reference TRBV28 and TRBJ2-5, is DVKVTQSSRYLVKRTGEKVFLECVQDMDHENMFWYRQDPGLGLRLIYFSYDVKMKEKGDIPEGYSVSREKKERFSLILESASTNQTSMYLCASSGGTERIRRETQYFGPGTRLLVL.

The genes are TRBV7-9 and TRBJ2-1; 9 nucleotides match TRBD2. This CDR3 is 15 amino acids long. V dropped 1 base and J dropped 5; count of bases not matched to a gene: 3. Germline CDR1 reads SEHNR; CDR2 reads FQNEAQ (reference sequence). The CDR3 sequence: CASSLGGRAHNEQFF. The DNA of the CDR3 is TGTGCCAGCAGCTTAGGCGGGAGGGCCCACAATGAGCAGTTCTTC.

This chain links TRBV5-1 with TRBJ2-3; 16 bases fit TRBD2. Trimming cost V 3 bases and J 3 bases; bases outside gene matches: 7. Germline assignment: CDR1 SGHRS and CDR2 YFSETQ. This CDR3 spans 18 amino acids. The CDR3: CASSSGTSGRAATDTQYF. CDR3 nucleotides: TGCGCCAGCAGCTCCGGGACTAGCGGGAGGGCAGCAACAGATACGCAGTATTTT.

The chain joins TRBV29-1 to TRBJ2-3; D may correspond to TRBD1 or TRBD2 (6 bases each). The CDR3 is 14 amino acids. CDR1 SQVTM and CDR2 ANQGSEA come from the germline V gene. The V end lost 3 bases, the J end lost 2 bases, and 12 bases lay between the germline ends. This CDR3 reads CSVDDGGHTDTQYF. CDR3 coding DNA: TGCAGCGTTGACGACGGGGGCCACACAGATACGCAGTATTTT.

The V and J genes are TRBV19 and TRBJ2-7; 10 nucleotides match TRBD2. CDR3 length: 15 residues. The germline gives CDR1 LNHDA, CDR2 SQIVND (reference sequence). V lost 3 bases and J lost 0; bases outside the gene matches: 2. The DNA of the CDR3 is TGTGCCAGTAGTATGGCTAGCGGGAGCTCCTACGAGCAGTACTTC. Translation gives CASSMASGSSYEQYF.

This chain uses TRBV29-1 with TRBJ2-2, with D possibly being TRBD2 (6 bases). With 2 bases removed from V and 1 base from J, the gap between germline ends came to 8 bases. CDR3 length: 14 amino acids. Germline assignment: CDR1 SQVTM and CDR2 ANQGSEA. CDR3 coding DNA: TGCAGCGTTGAACCTAGCGAGAACACCGGGGAGCTGTTTTTT. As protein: CSVEPSENTGELFF.

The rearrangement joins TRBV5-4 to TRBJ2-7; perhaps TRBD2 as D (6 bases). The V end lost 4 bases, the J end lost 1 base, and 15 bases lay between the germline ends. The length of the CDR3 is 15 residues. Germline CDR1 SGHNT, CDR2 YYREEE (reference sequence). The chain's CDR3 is CASSPPGDVSYEQYF. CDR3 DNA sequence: TGTGCCAGCAGCCCCCCGGGGGACGTTTCCTACGAGCAGTACTTC.